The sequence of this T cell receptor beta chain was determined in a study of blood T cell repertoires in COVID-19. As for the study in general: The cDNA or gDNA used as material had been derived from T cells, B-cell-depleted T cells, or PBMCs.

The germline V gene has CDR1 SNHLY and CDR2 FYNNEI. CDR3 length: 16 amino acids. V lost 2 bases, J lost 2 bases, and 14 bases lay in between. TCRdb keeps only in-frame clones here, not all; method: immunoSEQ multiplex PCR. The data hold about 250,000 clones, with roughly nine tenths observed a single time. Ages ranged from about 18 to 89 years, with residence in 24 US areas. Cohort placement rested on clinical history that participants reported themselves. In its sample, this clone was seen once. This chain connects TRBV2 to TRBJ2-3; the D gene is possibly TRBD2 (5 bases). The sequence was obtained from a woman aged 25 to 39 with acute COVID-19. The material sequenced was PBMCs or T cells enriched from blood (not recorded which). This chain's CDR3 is CASSELPGIPTDTQYF. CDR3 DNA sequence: TGTGCCAGCAGTGAACTTCCGGGGATCCCCACAGATACGCAGTATTTT.